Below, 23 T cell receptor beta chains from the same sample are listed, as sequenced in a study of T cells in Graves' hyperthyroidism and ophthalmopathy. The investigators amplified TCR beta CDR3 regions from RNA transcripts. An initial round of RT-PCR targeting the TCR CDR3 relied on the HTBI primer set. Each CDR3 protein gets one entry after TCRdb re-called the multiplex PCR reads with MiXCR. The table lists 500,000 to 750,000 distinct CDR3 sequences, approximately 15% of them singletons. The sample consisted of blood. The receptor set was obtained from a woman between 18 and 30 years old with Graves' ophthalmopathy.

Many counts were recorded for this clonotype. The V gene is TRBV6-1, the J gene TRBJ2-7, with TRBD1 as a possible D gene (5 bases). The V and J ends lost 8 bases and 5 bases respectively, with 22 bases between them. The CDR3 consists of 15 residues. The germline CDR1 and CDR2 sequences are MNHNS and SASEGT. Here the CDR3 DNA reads TGTGCCAGCGTTTTTGGACACCTATCGGGTAACGAGCAGTACTTC. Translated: CASVFGHLSGNEQYF.

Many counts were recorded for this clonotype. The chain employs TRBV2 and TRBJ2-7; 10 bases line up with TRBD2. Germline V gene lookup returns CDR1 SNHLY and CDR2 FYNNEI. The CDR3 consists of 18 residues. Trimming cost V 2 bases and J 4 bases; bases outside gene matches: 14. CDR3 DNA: TGTGCCAGCAGTGAATCCAGTGCAGCGGGAGGGCCGTGGTACGAGCAGTACTTC. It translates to CASSESSAAGGPWYEQYF.

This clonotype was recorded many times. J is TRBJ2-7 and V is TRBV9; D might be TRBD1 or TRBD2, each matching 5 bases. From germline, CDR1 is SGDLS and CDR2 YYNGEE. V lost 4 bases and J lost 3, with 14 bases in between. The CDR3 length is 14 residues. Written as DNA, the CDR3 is TGTGCCAGCAGCCTCTCCGGGACGGACTACGAGCAGTACTTC. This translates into CASSLSGTDYEQYF. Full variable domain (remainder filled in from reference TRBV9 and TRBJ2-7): DSGVTQTPKHLITATGQRVTLRCSPRSGDLSVYWYQQSLDQGLQFLIQYYNGEERAKGNILERFSAQQFPDLHSELNLSSLELGDSALYFCASSLSGTDYEQYFGPGTRLTVT.

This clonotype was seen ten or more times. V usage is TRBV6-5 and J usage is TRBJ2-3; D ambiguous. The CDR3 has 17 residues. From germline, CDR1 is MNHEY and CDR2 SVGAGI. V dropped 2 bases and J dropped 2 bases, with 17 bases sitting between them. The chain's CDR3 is CASSYPRVGSSTDTQYF. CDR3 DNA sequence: TGTGCCAGCAGTTACCCAAGGGTTGGCTCCTCCACAGATACGCAGTATTTT.

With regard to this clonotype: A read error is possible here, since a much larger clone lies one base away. The CDR3 nucleotides read TGTGCCAGCAGTTACTCGGGGCTAGCGGCGAAAAACATTCAGTGCTTC. Its translation: CASSYSGLAAKNIQCF. The chain joins TRBV6-2 or TRBV6-3 to TRBJ2-4; 7 bases agree with TRBD2. The germline gives CDR1 MNHEY, CDR2 SVGEGT. The CDR3 sequence is 16 residues long.

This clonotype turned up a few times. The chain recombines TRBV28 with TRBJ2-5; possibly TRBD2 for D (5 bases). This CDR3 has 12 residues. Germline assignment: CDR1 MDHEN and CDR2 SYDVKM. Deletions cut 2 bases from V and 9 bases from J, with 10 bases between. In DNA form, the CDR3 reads TGTGCCAGCAGTTTAGGGGTCGGGGCCCAGTACTTC. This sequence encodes CASSLGVGAQYF.

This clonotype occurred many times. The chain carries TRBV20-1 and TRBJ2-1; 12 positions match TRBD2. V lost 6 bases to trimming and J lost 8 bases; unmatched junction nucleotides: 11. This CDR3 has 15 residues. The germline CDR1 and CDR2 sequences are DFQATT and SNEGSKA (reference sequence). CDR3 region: CSASPASGGGDEQFF. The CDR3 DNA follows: TGCAGTGCCTCTCCGGCTAGCGGGGGGGGGGATGAGCAGTTCTTC.

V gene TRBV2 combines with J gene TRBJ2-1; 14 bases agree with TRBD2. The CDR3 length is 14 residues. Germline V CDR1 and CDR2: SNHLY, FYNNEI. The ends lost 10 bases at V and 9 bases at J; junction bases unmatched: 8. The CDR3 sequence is CANPGLAGETEQFF. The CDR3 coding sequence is TGTGCCAACCCGGGACTAGCGGGAGAGACTGAGCAGTTCTTC.

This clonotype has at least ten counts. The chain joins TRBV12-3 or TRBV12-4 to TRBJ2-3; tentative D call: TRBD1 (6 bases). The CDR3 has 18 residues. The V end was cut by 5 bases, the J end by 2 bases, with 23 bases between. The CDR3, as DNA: TGTGCCAGCAGTACTTCTCCGGGACACCTAGAACCCACAGATACGCAGTATTTT. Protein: CASSTSPGHLEPTDTQYF.

CDR3 sequence reads: CASSERHRTSGISYEQYF. In nucleotides, the CDR3 is TGTGCCAGCAGCGAAAGGCATAGGACTAGCGGGATCTCCTACGAGCAGTACTTC. The rearrangement links TRBV7-3 to TRBJ2-7, with 12 bases fitting TRBD2. The CDR3 extends over 18 amino acids. The germline V gene has CDR1 SGHTA and CDR2 FQGTGA. V was clipped by 5 bases and J by 0 bases; unmatched bases: 11.

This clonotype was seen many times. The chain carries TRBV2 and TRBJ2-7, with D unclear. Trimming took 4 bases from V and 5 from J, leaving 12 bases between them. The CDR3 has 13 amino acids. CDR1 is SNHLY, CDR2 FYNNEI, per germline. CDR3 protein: CASSGNAGDEQYF. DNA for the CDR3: TGTGCCAGCAGTGGGAATGCCGGAGACGAGCAGTACTTC.

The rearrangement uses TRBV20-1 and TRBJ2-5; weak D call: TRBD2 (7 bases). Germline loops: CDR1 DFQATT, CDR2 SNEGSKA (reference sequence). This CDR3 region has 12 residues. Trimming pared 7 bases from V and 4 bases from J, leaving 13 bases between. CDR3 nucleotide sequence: TGCAGTGATGTGGGAGGGGGAGAGACCCAGTACTTC. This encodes CSDVGGGETQYF.

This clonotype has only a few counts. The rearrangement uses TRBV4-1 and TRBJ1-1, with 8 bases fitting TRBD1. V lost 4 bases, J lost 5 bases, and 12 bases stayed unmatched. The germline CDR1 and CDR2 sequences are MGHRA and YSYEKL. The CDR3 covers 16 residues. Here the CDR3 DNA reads TGCGCCAGCAGCCCTCTACACGGACAGGGCATTACTGAAGCTTTCTTT. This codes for CASSPLHGQGITEAFF.

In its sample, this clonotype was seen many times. CDR3 nucleotide sequence: TGTGCCAGCAGTTTAGTTCGGGATGGCTACACCTTC. Translating gives CASSLVRDGYTF. This chain uses TRBV12-3 or TRBV12-4 with TRBJ1-2; no clear D. V lost 1 base and J lost 6, with 6 bases in between. This CDR3 spans 12 amino acids.

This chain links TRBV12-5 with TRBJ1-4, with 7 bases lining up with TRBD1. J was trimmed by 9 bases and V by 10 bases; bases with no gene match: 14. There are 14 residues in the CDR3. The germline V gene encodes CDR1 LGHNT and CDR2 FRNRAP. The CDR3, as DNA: TGTGCTAATGGCCAGGACAGGAGCGTTCAAAAACTGTTTTTT. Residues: CANGQDRSVQKLFF.

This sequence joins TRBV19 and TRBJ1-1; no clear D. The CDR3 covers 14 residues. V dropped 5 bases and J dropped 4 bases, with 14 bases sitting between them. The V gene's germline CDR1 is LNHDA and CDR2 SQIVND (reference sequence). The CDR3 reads CASSPPGSGTEAFF. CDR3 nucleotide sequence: TGTGCCAGTAGTCCCCCTGGTTCAGGCACTGAAGCTTTCTTT.

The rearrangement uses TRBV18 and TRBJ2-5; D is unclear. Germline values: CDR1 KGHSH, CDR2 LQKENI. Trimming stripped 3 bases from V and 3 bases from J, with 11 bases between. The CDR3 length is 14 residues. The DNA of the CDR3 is TGTGCCAGCTCACCGGATTCAGCCGAAGAGACCCAGTACTTC. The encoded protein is CASSPDSAEETQYF.

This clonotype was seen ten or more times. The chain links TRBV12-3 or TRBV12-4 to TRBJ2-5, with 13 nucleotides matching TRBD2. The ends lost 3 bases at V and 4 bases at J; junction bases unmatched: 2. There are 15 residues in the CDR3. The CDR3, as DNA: TGTGCCAGCAGTTTCGGGACTAGCGGGGTAGAGACCCAGTACTTC. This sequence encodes CASSFGTSGVETQYF.

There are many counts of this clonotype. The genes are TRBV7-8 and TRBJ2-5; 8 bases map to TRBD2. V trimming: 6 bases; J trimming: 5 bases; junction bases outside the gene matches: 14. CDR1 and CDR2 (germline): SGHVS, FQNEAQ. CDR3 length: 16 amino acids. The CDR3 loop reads CASRRAPAGVVETQYF. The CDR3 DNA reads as TGTGCCAGCAGACGAGCCCCAGCGGGAGTAGTGGAGACCCAGTACTTC. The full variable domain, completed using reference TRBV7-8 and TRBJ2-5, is GAGVSQSPRYKVAKRGQDVALRCDPISGHVSLFWYQQALGQGPEFLTYFQNEAQLDKSGLPSDRFFAERPEGSVSTLKIQRTQQEDSAVYLCASRRAPAGVVETQYFGPGTRLLVL.

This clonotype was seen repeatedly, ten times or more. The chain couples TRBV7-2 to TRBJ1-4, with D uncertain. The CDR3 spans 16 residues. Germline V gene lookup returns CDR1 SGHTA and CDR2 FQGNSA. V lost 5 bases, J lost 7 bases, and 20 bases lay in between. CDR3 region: CASSVPWSGMGEKLFF. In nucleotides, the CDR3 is TGTGCCAGCAGCGTACCCTGGTCGGGAATGGGTGAAAAACTGTTTTTT.

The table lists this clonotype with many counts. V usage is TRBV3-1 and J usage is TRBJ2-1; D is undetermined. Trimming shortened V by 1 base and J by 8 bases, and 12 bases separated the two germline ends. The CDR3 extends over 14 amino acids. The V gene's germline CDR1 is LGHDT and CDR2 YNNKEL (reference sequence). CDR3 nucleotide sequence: TGTGCCAGCAGCCAAGGGACCTGGAGCTATGAGCAGTTCTTC. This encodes CASSQGTWSYEQFF.

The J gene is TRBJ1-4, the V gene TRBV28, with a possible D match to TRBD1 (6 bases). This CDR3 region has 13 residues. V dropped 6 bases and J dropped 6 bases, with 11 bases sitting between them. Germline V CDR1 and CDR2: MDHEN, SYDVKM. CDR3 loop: CASRGGTHEKLFF. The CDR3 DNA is TGTGCCAGCAGAGGCGGGACACATGAAAAACTGTTTTTT.

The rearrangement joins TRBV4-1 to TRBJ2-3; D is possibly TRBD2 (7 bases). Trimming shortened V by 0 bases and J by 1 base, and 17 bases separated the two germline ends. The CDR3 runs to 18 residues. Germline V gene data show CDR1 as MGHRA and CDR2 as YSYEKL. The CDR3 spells CASSQDAGAGAGTDTQYF. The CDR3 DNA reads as TGCGCCAGCAGCCAAGATGCGGGGGCGGGAGCAGGCACAGATACGCAGTATTTT.